Presented here are 3 T cell receptor beta chains from one specimen sequenced in a study of vaccination effects on CD4 cells after COVID-19. Viral peptide pools were used in the ViraFEST assay to expand antigen-specific CD4+ T cells, and sequencing came afterward. A 10-day culture period preceded the isolation of CD4+ T cells. Vaccination of participants consisted of two doses of either the BNT162b2 or mRNA-1273 vaccine. TCRdb's table, derived via immunoSEQ multiplex PCR, lists solely in-frame clones and lacks some. Of about 24,000 clones in the sample, over 70% are singletons; the top ten hold over 7.5%. No cognate antigen is known for these TCRs. The sequencing here drew on CD4+ T cells from PBMCs cultured with SARS-CoV-2 spike peptides, taken after COVID-19 vaccination. All receptors derive from a human donor who received a COVID-19 vaccine.

This clone has just a few counts. This sequence joins TRBV5-1 and TRBJ1-1; maybe TRBD1 (6 bases). The germline V gene has CDR1 SGHRS and CDR2 YFSETQ. The CDR3 is 14 amino acids. With 0 bases removed from V and 2 bases from J, the gap between germline ends came to 8 bases. CDR3 amino acids: CASSLGDINTEAFF. The CDR3 DNA reads TGCGCCAGCAGCTTGGGGGACATAAACACTGAAGCTTTCTTT.

The chain is built from TRBV10-3 and TRBJ1-6; a weak D match, TRBD1 (6 bases). With 4 bases removed from V and 6 bases from J, the gap between germline ends came to 13 bases. Per the germline V gene, CDR1 is ENHRY and CDR2 is SYGVKD. This CDR3 comprises 15 residues. CDR3 residues: CAISAEQGPNSPLHF. The CDR3 DNA sequence: TGTGCCATCAGTGCGGAACAGGGTCCTAATTCACCCCTCCACTTT.

The gene calls are TRBV4-1 and TRBJ2-5; D is perhaps TRBD2 (7 bases). Per germline, CDR1 MGHRA and CDR2 YSYEKL. The CDR3 has 16 amino acids. V was shortened by 1 base and J by 0 bases, with 12 bases between the two germline ends. CDR3 sequence reads: CASSQVGGGYQETQYF. DNA of the CDR3: TGCGCCAGCAGCCAAGTAGGGGGGGGGTACCAAGAGACCCAGTACTTC.